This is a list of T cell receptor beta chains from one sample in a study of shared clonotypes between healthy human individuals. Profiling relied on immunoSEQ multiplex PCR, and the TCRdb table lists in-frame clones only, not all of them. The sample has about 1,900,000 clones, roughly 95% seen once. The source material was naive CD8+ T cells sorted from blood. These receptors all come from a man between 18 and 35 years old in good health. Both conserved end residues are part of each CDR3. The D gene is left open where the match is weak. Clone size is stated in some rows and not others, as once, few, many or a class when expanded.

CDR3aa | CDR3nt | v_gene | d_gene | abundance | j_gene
CASSLSGQGFYEQYF | TGTGCCAGCAGCTTATCGGGACAGGGATTTTACGAGCAGTACTTC | TRBV7-2 | TRBD1 | NA | TRBJ2-7
CATSIDRVSYNEQFF | TGTGCCACCAGCATAGACAGGGTATCGTACAATGAGCAGTTCTTC | TRBV15 | TRBD1 | NA | TRBJ2-1
CASSLDVAGVADTQYF | TGTGCCAGCAGCTTAGATGTGGCGGGGGTAGCAGATACGCAGTATTTT | TRBV11-2 | TRBD2 | once | TRBJ2-3
CASSLIAGGLDTQYF | TGTGCCAGCAGTTTAATCGCGGGGGGGCTGGATACGCAGTATTTT | TRBV27 | TRBD2 | NA | TRBJ2-3
CASSYSSSFLYEQYF | TGTGCCAGCAGTTACTCGAGCAGTTTCCTCTACGAGCAGTACTTC | TRBV6-7 | NA | NA | TRBJ2-7
CATGTGAYEQYF | TGTGCCACCGGGACAGGGGCCTACGAGCAGTACTTC | TRBV28 | TRBD1 | NA | TRBJ2-7
CASSTGQVYTEAFF | TGTGCCAGCAGCACAGGACAGGTCTACACTGAAGCTTTCTTT | TRBV11-2 | TRBD1 | NA | TRBJ1-1
CASSSQTEAFF | TGTGCCAGCAGTTCGCAGACTGAAGCTTTCTTT | TRBV28 | NA | NA | TRBJ1-1
CASSVGGGNTGELFF | TGTGCCAGCAGTGTGGGAGGCGGGAACACCGGGGAGCTGTTTTTT | TRBV27 | NA | NA | TRBJ2-2
CASSPLAGSSPSTDTQYF | TGCGCCAGCAGTCCCCTAGCGGGGTCTAGCCCGAGCACAGATACGCAGTATTTT | TRBV10-1 | TRBD2 | NA | TRBJ2-3
CATSSGGPYEQYF | TGTGCCACCAGCAGTGGCGGACCCTACGAGCAGTACTTC | TRBV15 | NA | once | TRBJ2-7
CASRGTGELFF | TGTGCCAGCAGGGGAACCGGGGAGCTGTTTTTT | TRBV6-5 | NA | NA | TRBJ2-2
CASSQTDTYEQYF | TGTGCCAGCAGCCAAACGGATACCTACGAGCAGTACTTC | TRBV14 | NA | NA | TRBJ2-7
CASSLGLAVSYEQYF | TGTGCCAGCAGTCTGGGACTAGCGGTTTCCTACGAGCAGTACTTC | TRBV9 | TRBD2 | NA | TRBJ2-7
CASSPIGGAPYEQYF | TGTGCCAGCAGTCCGATTGGGGGAGCCCCCTACGAGCAGTACTTC | TRBV27 | NA | NA | TRBJ2-7
CASSEGSTDTQYF | TGTGCCAGCAGCGAGGGAAGCACAGATACGCAGTATTTT | TRBV6-5 | NA | once | TRBJ2-3
CASSFRGPGNTIYF | TGTGCCAGCAGTTTTCGGGGGCCCGGAAACACCATATATTTT | TRBV28 | NA | NA | TRBJ1-3
CASSEERGELFF | TGTGCCAGCAGCGAAGAAAGAGGGGAGCTGTTTTTT | TRBV7-9 | NA | NA | TRBJ2-2
CASREWDSPPETQYF | TGTGCCAGCAGGGAGTGGGACAGCCCTCCCGAGACCCAGTACTTC | TRBV27 | TRBD1 | NA | TRBJ2-5
CASSIGTVSYEQYF | TGTGCCAGTAGTATCGGGACAGTCTCCTACGAGCAGTACTTC | TRBV19 | TRBD1 | few | TRBJ2-7
CASSLRGYEQYF | TGTGCCAGCAGCTTAAGGGGTTACGAGCAGTACTTC | TRBV7-9 | NA | NA | TRBJ2-7
CASSLVSGIQETQYF | TGTGCCAGCAGCTTGGTTAGCGGAATCCAAGAGACCCAGTACTTC | TRBV5-6 | NA | NA | TRBJ2-5
CASSGTSYRAPKGGYTF | TGTGCCAGCAGCGGTACTAGTTACAGGGCGCCTAAGGGTGGCTACACCTTC | TRBV11-2 | NA | NA | TRBJ1-2
CASSLRTSYEQYF | TGTGCCAGCAGCTTGAGAACGTCCTACGAGCAGTACTTC | TRBV5-8 | NA | NA | TRBJ2-7
CASSAANTGELFF | TGTGCCAGCAGCGCGGCGAACACCGGGGAGCTGTTTTTT | TRBV9 | NA | NA | TRBJ2-2
CASSSSLAGGYEQYF | TGTGCCAGCAGCTCCTCTCTAGCGGGGGGCTACGAGCAGTACTTC | TRBV9 | TRBD2 | NA | TRBJ2-7
CASSLTSGRSGELFF | TGTGCCAGCAGTTTGACTAGCGGGAGATCCGGGGAGCTGTTTTTT | TRBV27 | TRBD2 | NA | TRBJ2-2
CASSTDRGLYEQYF | TGTGCCAGTAGTACCGACAGAGGGCTCTACGAGCAGTACTTC | TRBV19 | NA | NA | TRBJ2-7
CASKQGRKLFF | TGTGCCAGCAAACAGGGGAGGAAACTGTTTTTT | TRBV28 | TRBD1 | NA | TRBJ1-4
CASSQGLGGGTGELFF | TGTGCCAGCAGCCAAGGGCTAGGAGGTGGTACCGGGGAGCTGTTTTTT | TRBV4-2 | NA | NA | TRBJ2-2
CASSIRWQGFNQPQHF | TGTGCCAGTAGTATCCGGTGGCAGGGTTTCAATCAGCCCCAGCATTTT | TRBV19 | NA | NA | TRBJ1-5
CASSLGTSGRGTDTQYF | TGTGCCAGCAGCTTAGGGACTAGCGGGAGAGGCACAGATACGCAGTATTTT | TRBV7-9 | TRBD2 | NA | TRBJ2-3